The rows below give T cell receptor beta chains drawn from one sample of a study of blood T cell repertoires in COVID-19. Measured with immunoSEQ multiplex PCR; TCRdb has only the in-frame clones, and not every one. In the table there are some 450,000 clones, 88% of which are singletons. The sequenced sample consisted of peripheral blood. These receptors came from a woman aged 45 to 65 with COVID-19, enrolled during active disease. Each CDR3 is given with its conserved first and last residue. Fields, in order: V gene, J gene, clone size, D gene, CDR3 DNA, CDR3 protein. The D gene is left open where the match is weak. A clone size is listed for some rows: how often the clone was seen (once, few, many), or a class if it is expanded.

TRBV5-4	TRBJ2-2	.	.	TGTGCCAGCAGCTTGAGCCGGGGCGGGGAGCTGTTTTTT	CASSLSRGGELFF
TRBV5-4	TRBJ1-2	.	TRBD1	TGTGCCAGCAGCTTTCCTCAGGGACAGGGCGTGGTTGATGGCTACACCTTC	CASSFPQGQGVVDGYTF
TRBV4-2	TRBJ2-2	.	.	TGTGCCAGCAGCCCCACTACCAGGGGAAGCACCGGGGAGCTGTTTTTT	CASSPTTRGSTGELFF
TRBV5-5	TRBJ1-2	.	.	TGTGCCAGCAGCTCTTCGGGGGGAAGGGGCTACACCTTC	CASSSSGGRGYTF
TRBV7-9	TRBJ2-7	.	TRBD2	TGTGCCAGCAGCTCGGGGGGTTACTACGAGCAGTACTTC	CASSSGGYYEQYF
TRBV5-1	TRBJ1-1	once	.	TGCGCCAGCAGCTTTGAACCCGGGGGGAACACTGAAGCTTTCTTT	CASSFEPGGNTEAFF
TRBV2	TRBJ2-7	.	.	TGTGCCAGCAGTCCAGCCTACGAGCAGTACTTC	CASSPAYEQYF
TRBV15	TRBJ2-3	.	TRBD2	TGTGCCACCAGCAGAGAGATTAGCGGGGTCACAGATACGCAGTATTTT	CATSREISGVTDTQYF
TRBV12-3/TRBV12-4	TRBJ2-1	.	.	TGTGCCAGCAGTTTAGGGACAATGGAGCAGTTCTTC	CASSLGTMEQFF
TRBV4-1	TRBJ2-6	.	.	TGCGCCAGCAGCCAAGATCTGAGCTCTGGGGCCAACGTCCTGACTTTC	CASSQDLSSGANVLTF
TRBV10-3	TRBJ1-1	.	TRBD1	TGTGCCATCAGTGGGGACAGCTCGAACACTGAAGCTTTCTTT	CAISGDSSNTEAFF
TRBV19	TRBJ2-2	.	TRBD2	TGTGCCAGTAGTAGCGGGGGGCACACCGGGGAGCTGTTTTTT	CASSSGGHTGELFF
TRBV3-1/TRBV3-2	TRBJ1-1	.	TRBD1	TGTGCCAGCAGCCAAAGGAACAGGGGGAACACTGAAGCTTTCTTT	CASSQRNRGNTEAFF
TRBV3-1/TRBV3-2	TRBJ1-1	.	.	TGTGCCAGCAGCCCAGACGGGAACACTGAAGCTTTCTTT	CASSPDGNTEAFF
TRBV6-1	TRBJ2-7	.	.	TGTGCCAGCAGTGAATGGCTCAGCTACGAGCAGTACTTC	CASSEWLSYEQYF
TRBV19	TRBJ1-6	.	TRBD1	TGTGCCAGTAGTATAGTCGGACCGGCACAGGGGGCCAATAATTCACCCCTCCACTTT	CASSIVGPAQGANNSPLHF
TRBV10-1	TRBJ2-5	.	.	TGCGCGACCCAGGGGCTAGCTGAGGAGACCCAGTACTTC	CATQGLAEETQYF
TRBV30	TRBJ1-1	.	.	TGTGCCTGGAGTGTGTACAATGAAGCTTTCTTT	CAWSVYNEAFF
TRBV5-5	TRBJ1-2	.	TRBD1	TGTGCCAGCAGCTTGGTCGGATTGGACAGGAGGAACTATGGCTACACCTTC	CASSLVGLDRRNYGYTF
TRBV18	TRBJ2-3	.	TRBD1	TGTGCCAGCTCCTCGGGACAGCCTAGCACAGATACGCAGTATTTT	CASSSGQPSTDTQYF
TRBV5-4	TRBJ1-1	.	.	TGTGCCAGCAGCTTAGAGGGTTGGGACACTGAAGCTTTCTTT	CASSLEGWDTEAFF
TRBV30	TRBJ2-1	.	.	TGTGCCTGTAAATCCCAGGTCGATGAGCAGTTCTTC	CACKSQVDEQFF
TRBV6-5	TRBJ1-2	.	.	TGTGCCACTAATGAGGGATCTGGCTACACCTTC	CATNEGSGYTF
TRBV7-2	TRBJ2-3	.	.	TGTGCCAGCAGCTTAGCCCTGGACTTAAAAACAGATACGCAGTATTTT	CASSLALDLKTDTQYF
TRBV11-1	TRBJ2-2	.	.	TGTGCCAGCAGCATCGGAAGGGGCGGGGAGCTGTTTTTT	CASSIGRGGELFF
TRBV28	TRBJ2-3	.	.	TGTGCCAGCAGTTTAGCAAGCGAAGCAGATACGCAGTATTTT	CASSLASEADTQYF
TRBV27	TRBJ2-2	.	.	TGTGCCAGCAGTTTAGACAGCCTTAACACCGGGGAGCTGTTTTTT	CASSLDSLNTGELFF
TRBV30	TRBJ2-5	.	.	TGTGCCTGGAGTGTAAGTCGGGGGAGAGAGACCCAGTACTTC	CAWSVSRGRETQYF
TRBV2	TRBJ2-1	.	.	TGTGCCAGCAGTACCCAAAACCCAGAATACAATGAGCAGTTCTTC	CASSTQNPEYNEQFF
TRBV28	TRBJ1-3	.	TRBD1	TGTGCCAGCAGTTCATACAGGGGGCTTGGAAACACCATATATTTT	CASSSYRGLGNTIYF
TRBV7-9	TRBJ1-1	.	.	TGTGCCAGCAGCGCTCCGGTGGTGGTGTGGACTGAAGCTTTCTTT	CASSAPVVVWTEAFF
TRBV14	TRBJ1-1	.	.	TGTGCCAGCAGCCAAGGGACAATGGAGGGTGTTCCGAACACTGAAGCTTTCTTT	CASSQGTMEGVPNTEAFF
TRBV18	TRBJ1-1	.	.	TGTGCCAGCTCCCCAACCCTAGCAGGAGGCCCTATGAACACTGAAGCTTTCTTT	CASSPTLAGGPMNTEAFF
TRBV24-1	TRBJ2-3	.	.	TGTGCCGTACCGGGACTCACGAAGAGCACAGATACGCAGTATTTT	CAVPGLTKSTDTQYF
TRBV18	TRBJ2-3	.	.	TGTGCCAGCTCACCAATCGCAGACGGGGATACGCAGTATTTT	CASSPIADGDTQYF
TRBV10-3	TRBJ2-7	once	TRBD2	TGTGCCATCACCCCGTCCCGGGGGGAGTCCTACGAGCAGTACTTC	CAITPSRGESYEQYF
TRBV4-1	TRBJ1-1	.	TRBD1	TGCGCCAGCAGCAAGCTTGGGACAGGGAAACCTGAAGCTTTCTTT	CASSKLGTGKPEAFF
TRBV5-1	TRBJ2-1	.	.	TGCGCCAGCAGCTTGGAGGGGGGAGGGGATTACAATGAGCAGTTCTTC	CASSLEGGGDYNEQFF
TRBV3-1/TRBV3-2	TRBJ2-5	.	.	TGTGCCAGCGGTTACGGGGTCCGGTACCAAGAGACCCAGTACTTC	CASGYGVRYQETQYF
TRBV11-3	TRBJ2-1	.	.	TGTGCCAGCAGCTTATTTACAGGGAATGAGCAGTTCTTC	CASSLFTGNEQFF
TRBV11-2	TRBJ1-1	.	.	TGTGCCAGCAGCTTAGCAGCAGGGGCGTCGAACACTGAAGCTTTCTTT	CASSLAAGASNTEAFF
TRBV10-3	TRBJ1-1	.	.	TGTGCCATCAGTGAGTCTCGCGGTAACACTGAAGCTTTCTTT	CAISESRGNTEAFF
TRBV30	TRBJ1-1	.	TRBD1	TGTGCCTGGGGGACAGACCTTGAAGCTTTCTTT	CAWGTDLEAFF
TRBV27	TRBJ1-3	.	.	TGTGCCAGCGGGGGGGGGCGGGGCTTATATTTT	CASGGGRGLYF
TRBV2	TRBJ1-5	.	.	TGTGCCAGCAGATTCGCCGGGGAAAACAATCAGCCCCAGCATTTT	CASRFAGENNQPQHF
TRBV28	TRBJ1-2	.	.	TGTGCCAGCAGTTTGCGCGGGTCTGGGGATAGAAGGGGCTACACCTTC	CASSLRGSGDRRGYTF
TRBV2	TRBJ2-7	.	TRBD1	TGTGCCAGCAGCCCGGGACAGGGGGCAGGCGAGCAGTACTTC	CASSPGQGAGEQYF
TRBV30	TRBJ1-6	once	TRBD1	TGTGCCTGGAAAGGACAGGGGGCTTCACCCCTCCACTTT	CAWKGQGASPLHF
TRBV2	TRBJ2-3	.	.	TGTGCCAGCTCCCTATTGGGTGGGCTGGGCACAGATACGCAGTATTTT	CASSLLGGLGTDTQYF
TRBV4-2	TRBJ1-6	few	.	TGTGCCAGCAGCCAAGGACAATTCTCCTATAATTCACCCCTCCACTTT	CASSQGQFSYNSPLHF
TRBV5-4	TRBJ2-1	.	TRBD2	TGTGCCAGCAGCCATTCTAGCGGGGGGTTACACAATGAGCAGTTCTTC	CASSHSSGGLHNEQFF
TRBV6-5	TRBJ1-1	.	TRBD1	TGTGCCAGCAGTTATACGACAGGGGCAATCTCTGAAGCTTTCTTT	CASSYTTGAISEAFF
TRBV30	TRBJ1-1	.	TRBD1	TGTGCCTGGAGTGTACGGACAGGGACTGAAGCTTTCTTT	CAWSVRTGTEAFF